This TCR beta chain was found in a study of blood T cells in healthy people across ages. This clonotype was recorded only once. It was with a sample-barcoded 5' primer and a J-beta primer mix that a second PCR of roughly 7 to 12 cycles was run. The yield of each sample was at least 2.5 million CDR3-containing paired-end reads. Using its own MiXCR run on the 5' RACE reads, TCRdb lists one record per CDR3 protein. The sample has 800,000 to 950,000 distinct CDR3 sequences, around 48% seen once. Germline values: CDR1 SGHNT, CDR2 YYREEE (reference sequence). CDR3 size: 16 residues. Trimming at V came to 2 bases and at J to 6 bases, leaving 11 bases not matched to a gene.

Sample: blood. V gene TRBV5-4 combines with J gene TRBJ2-3; 8 nucleotides match TRBD1. The receptor was derived from a man aged 25 to 40 in good health. CDR3: CASSLAMTGETDTQYF. The DNA of the CDR3 is TGTGCCAGCAGCTTAGCAATGACAGGGGAGACGGATACGCAGTATTTT.